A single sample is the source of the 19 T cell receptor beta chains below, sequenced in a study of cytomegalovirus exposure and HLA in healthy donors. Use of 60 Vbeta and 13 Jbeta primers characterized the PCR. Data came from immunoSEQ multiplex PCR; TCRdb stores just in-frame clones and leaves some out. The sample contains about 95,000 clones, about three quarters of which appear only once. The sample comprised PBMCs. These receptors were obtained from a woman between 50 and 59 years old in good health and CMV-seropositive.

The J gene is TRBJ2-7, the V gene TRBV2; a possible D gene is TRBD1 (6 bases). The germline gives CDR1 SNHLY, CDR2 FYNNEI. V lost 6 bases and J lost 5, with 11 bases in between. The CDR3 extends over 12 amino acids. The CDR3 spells CASRLRQDEQYF. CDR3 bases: TGTGCCAGCAGACTTAGACAGGACGAGCAGTACTTC.

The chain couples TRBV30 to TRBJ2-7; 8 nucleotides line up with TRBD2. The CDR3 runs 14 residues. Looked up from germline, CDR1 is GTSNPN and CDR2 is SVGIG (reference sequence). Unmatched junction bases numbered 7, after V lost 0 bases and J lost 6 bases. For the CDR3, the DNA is TGTGCCTGGAGTGTATACAGCGGGAGCGTCGAGCAGTACTTC. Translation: CAWSVYSGSVEQYF.

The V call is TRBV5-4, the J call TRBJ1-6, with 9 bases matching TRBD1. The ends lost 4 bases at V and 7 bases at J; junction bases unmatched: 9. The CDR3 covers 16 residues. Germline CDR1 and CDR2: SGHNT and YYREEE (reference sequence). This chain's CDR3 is CASSQPGQGRNSPLHF. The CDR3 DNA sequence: TGTGCCAGCAGCCAGCCGGGACAGGGAAGGAATTCACCCCTCCACTTT.

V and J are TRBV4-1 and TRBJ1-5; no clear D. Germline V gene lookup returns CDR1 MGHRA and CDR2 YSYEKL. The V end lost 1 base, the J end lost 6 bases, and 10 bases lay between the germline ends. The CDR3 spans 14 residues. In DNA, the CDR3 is TGCGCCAGCAGCCAAGGAGACGGGAGTCAGCCCCAGCATTTT. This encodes CASSQGDGSQPQHF.

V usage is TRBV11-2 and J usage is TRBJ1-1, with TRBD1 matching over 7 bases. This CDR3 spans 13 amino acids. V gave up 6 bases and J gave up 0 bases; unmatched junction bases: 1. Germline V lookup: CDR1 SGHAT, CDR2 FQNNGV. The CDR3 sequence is CASRGTVNTEAFF. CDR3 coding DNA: TGTGCCAGCAGGGGGACAGTGAACACTGAAGCTTTCTTT.

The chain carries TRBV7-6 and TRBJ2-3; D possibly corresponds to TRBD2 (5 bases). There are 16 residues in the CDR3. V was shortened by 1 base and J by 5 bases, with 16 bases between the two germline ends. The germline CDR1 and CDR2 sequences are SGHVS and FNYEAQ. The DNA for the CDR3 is TGTGCCAGCAGCTTAGGAGTGGCGGGCCGCGGAGATACGCAGTATTTT. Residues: CASSLGVAGRGDTQYF.

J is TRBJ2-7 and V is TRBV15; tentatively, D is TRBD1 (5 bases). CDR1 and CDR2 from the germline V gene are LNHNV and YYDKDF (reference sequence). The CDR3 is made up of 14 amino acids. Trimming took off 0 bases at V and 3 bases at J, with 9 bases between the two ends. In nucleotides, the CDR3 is TGTGCCACCAGCAGAGATAGACAGCTCTACGAGCAGTACTTC. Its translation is CATSRDRQLYEQYF. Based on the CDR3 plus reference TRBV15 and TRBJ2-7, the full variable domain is DAMVIQNPRYQVTQFGKPVTLSCSQTLNHNVMYWYQQKSSQAPKLLFHYYDKDFNNEADTPDNFQSRRPNTSFCFLDIRSPGLGDTAMYLCATSRDRQLYEQYFGPGTRLTVT.

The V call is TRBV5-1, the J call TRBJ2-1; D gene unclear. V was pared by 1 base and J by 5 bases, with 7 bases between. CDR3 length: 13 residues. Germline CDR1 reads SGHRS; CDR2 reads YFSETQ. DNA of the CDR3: TGCGCCAGCAGCTTGATGGCAGACAATGAGCAGTTCTTC. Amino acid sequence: CASSLMADNEQFF.

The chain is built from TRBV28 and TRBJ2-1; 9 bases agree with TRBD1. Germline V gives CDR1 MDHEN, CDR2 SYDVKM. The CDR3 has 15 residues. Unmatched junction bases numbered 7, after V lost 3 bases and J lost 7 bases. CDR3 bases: TGTGCCAGCAGTTTTGGGACAGGGCGAAGGAATGAGCAGTTCTTC. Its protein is CASSFGTGRRNEQFF.

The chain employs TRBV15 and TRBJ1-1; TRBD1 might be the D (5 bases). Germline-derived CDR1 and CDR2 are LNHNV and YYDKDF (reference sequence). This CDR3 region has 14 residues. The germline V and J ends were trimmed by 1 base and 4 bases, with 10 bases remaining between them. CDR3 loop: CATSRVGASTEAFF. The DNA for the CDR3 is TGTGCCACCAGCAGAGTAGGGGCGAGCACTGAAGCTTTCTTT.

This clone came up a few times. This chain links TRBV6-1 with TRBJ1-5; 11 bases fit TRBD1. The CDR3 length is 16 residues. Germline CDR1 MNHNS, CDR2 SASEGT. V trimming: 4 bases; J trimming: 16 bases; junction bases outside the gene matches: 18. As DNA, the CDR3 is TGTGCCAGCAGTGGTACCGGGACAGGGGGGGACCCCCCTCACCATTTT. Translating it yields CASSGTGTGGDPPHHF.

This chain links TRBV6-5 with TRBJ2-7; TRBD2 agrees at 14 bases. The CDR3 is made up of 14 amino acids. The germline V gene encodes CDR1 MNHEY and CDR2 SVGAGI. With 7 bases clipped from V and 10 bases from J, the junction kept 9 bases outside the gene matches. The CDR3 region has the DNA TGTGCCAGCACCCCGGGACTAGCGGGAGTGGAACAGTACTTC. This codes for CASTPGLAGVEQYF.

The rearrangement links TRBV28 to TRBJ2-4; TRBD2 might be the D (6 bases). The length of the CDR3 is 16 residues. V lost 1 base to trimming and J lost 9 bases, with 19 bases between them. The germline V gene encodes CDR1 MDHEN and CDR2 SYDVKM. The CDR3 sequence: CASSLFRAGGSGIQYF. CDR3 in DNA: TGTGCCAGCAGTTTATTCCGGGCAGGAGGGTCGGGCATTCAGTACTTC.

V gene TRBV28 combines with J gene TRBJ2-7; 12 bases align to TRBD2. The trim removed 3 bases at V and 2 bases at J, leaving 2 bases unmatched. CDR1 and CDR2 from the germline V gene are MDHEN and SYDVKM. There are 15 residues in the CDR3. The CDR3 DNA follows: TGTGCCAGCAGTTTTGCTAGCGGGAGGGCCTACGAGCAGTACTTC. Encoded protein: CASSFASGRAYEQYF.

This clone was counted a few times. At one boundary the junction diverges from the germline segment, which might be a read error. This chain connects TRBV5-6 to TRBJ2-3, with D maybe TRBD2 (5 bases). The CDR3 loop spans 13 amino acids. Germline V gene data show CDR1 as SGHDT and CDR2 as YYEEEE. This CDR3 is CASSLASIDTQYF. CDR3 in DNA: TGTGCCAGCAGCTTGGCTAGCATAGATACGCAGTATTTT.

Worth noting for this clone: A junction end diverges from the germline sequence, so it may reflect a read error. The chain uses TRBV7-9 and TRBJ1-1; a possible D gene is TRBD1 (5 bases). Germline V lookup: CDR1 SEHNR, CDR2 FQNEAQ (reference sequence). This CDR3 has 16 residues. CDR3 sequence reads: CSSDRWRDRMNTEAFF. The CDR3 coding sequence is TGTTCCAGCGATCGGTGGAGAGACAGAATGAACACTGAAGCTTTCTTT.

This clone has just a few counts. CDR3 region: CASSYIDRPLYNEQFF. The CDR3 DNA sequence: TGCGCCAGCAGCTATATAGACAGGCCCCTTTACAATGAGCAGTTCTTC. The chain has TRBV5-1 and TRBJ2-1; the D gene is possibly TRBD1 (6 bases). The germline CDR1 and CDR2 sequences are SGHRS and YFSETQ. The germline V and J ends were trimmed by 3 bases and 4 bases, with 17 bases remaining between them. The CDR3 totals 16 residues.

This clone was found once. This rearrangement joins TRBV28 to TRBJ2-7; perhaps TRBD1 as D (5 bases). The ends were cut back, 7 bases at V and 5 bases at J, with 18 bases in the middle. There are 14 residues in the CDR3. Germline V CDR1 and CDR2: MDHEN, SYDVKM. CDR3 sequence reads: CASTWGRGFDEQYF. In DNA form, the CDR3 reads TGTGCCAGCACTTGGGGAAGGGGATTCGACGAGCAGTACTTC.

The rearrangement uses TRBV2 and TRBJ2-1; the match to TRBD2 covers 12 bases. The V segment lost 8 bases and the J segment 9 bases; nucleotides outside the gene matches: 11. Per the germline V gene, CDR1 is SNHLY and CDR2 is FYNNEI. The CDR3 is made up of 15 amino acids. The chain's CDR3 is CASQKTLAGGGEQFF. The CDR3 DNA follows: TGTGCCAGCCAAAAAACCCTAGCGGGAGGGGGTGAGCAGTTCTTC.